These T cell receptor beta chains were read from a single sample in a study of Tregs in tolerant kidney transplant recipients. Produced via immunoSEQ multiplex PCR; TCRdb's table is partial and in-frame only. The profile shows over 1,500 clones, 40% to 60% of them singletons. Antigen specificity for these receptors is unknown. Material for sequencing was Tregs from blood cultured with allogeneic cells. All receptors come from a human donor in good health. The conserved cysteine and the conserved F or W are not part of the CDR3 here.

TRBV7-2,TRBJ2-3,ASSLMFGDLDTQY
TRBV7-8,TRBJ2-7,ASSLWGTPREQY
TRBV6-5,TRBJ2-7,ASSGLAGFDEQY
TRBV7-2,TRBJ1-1,ASSYQTGLGTEAF
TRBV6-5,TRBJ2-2,ASSWIGITGELF
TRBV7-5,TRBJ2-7,ASSLNSYEQY
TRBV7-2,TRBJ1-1,ASSPRAASTEAF
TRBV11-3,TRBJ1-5,ASSLGYSNQPQH
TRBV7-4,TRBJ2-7,ASSLNSYEQY
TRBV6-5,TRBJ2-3,ASSRRGGTDTQY
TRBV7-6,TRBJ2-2,ATSVASGRAGTGELF
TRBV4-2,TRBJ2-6,ASSLGTVSGANVLT
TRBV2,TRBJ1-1,ASSEGRNTEAF
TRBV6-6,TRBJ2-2,ASRRPGVTGELF
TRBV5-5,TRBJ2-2,ASSFKTHRGTGELF
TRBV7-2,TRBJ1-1,ASSLYGVGRYEAF
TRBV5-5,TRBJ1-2,ASSRIRGLGYGYT
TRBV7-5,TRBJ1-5,ASSLVTTNQPQH
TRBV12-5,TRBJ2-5,ASGLRVAQY